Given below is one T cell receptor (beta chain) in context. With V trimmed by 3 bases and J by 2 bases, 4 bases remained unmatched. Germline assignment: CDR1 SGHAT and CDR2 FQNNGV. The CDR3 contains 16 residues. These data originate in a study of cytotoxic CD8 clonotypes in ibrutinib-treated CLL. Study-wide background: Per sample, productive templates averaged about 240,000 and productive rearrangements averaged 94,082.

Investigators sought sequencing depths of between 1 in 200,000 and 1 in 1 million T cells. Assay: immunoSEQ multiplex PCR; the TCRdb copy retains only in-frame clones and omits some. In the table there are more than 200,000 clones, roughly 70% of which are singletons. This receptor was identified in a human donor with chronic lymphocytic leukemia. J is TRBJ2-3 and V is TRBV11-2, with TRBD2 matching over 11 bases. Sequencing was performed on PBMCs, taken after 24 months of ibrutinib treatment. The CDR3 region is CASSFRLAGTTDTQYF. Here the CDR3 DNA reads TGTGCCAGCAGCTTCAGACTAGCGGGAACCACAGATACGCAGTATTTT.